The next 11 T cell receptor beta chains were all read from a single sample in a study of somatic mutations in cytotoxic T cells in rheumatoid arthritis. Here immunoSEQ multiplex PCR was the method, and the copy in TCRdb shows in-frame clones only, minus some. The data contain tens of thousands of clones, approximately 80% of them singletons. Material: CD8+ T cells sorted from blood. Receptors were obtained from a man aged 35-49 years in good health.

V gene TRBV4-1 combines with J gene TRBJ2-7; D is unresolved. Trimming left V 0 bases short and J 1 base short, with 10 bases between. The CDR3 loop spans 15 amino acids. CDR1 is MGHRA, CDR2 YSYEKL, per germline. CDR3 sequence reads: CASSQEWAGSYEQYF. The CDR3 nucleotides read TGCGCCAGCAGCCAAGAATGGGCAGGATCCTACGAGCAGTACTTC.

This chain connects TRBV5-1 to TRBJ2-1, with unresolved D. From germline, CDR1 is SGHRS and CDR2 YFSETQ. The V end was cut by 1 base, the J end by 6 bases, with 5 bases between. The CDR3 runs to 12 residues. CDR3 coding DNA: TGCGCCAGCAGCTTGAGTGGCAATGAGCAGTTCTTC. This gives the protein CASSLSGNEQFF.

In this sample, this clone turned up once. This chain joins TRBV28 and TRBJ1-2; D remains ambiguous. With 9 bases removed from V and 3 bases from J, the gap between germline ends came to 11 bases. CDR1 and CDR2 from the germline V gene are MDHEN and SYDVKM. This CDR3 has 12 residues. The CDR3 nucleotides read TGTGCCAGTATTAGTTTCGACTATGGCTACACCTTC. It specifies CASISFDYGYTF.

This chain links TRBV5-5 with TRBJ2-7; D possibly uses TRBD1 or TRBD2 (5 bases each). V lost 3 bases and J 2 bases, leaving 9 bases between the germline ends. There are 13 residues in the CDR3. Germline values: CDR1 SGHKS, CDR2 YYEKEE (reference sequence). The CDR3 region is CASSWDATYEQYF. CDR3 in DNA: TGTGCCAGCAGCTGGGACGCAACCTACGAGCAGTACTTC.

The V gene is TRBV19, the J gene TRBJ2-3; D possibly matches TRBD1 or TRBD2 (6 bases each). Trimming left V 3 bases short and J 3 bases short, with 10 bases between. Germline V gene sequence: CDR1 LNHDA, CDR2 SQIVND (reference sequence). The CDR3 is 14 residues long. CDR3 protein: CASSIRGRTDTQYF. The DNA for the CDR3 is TGTGCCAGTAGTATTCGGGGGCGAACAGATACGCAGTATTTT.

The rearrangement uses TRBV28 and TRBJ2-7; 7 nucleotides match TRBD1. CDR3 length equals 14 residues. The junction had 4 bases not matched to a gene; V was cut back by 1 base and J by 4 bases. From germline, CDR1 is MDHEN and CDR2 SYDVKM. Here the CDR3 reads CASSLLGQKYEQYF. In DNA form, the CDR3 reads TGTGCCAGCAGTTTATTGGGACAGAAATACGAGCAGTACTTC.

The chain employs TRBV6-5 and TRBJ1-1; 10 bases align to TRBD1. J was trimmed by 5 bases and V by 0 bases; bases with no gene match: 3. The CDR3 totals 15 residues. Germline CDR1 MNHEY, CDR2 SVGAGI. CDR3 region: CASSYSTGGRTEAFF. In DNA, the CDR3 is TGTGCCAGCAGTTACTCGACAGGGGGCCGTACTGAAGCTTTCTTT.

This chain uses TRBV29-1 with TRBJ2-7; TRBD2 matches at 13 bases. Germline CDR1 is SQVTM and CDR2 is ANQGSEA. This CDR3 spans 14 amino acids. V lost 4 bases and J lost 6; bases outside the gene matches: 6. The CDR3 region has the DNA TGCAGCGTTGTAGGACTAGCGGGAGTAGGCGAGCAGTACTTC. Its protein is CSVVGLAGVGEQYF.

This clone appeared once. The chain is built from TRBV7-6 and TRBJ1-5, with D maybe TRBD1 (5 bases). Germline V gives CDR1 SGHVS, CDR2 FNYEAQ. The CDR3 has 14 amino acids. The germline V and J ends were trimmed by 1 base and 7 bases, with 11 bases remaining between them. CDR3 amino acids: CASSLGRASQPQHF. In nucleotides, the CDR3 is TGTGCCAGCAGCTTAGGCAGGGCGAGCCAGCCCCAGCATTTT.

This chain joins TRBV28 and TRBJ2-1; possible D gene TRBD2, 7 bases. Germline V gene lookup returns CDR1 MDHEN and CDR2 SYDVKM. Between the trimmed V and J ends, which lost 4 bases and 7 bases, there was a span of 17 bases. This CDR3 has 15 residues. The CDR3 bases are TGTGCCAGCAGTTGGGGGGGGCAGCAAGAAAATGAGCAGTTCTTC. Encoded protein: CASSWGGQQENEQFF.

V usage is TRBV9 and J usage is TRBJ2-3, with 8 bases that match TRBD2. The CDR3 loop spans 15 amino acids. Germline V lookup: CDR1 SGDLS, CDR2 YYNGEE. V shed 1 base and J 4 bases; nucleotides not matched to a gene: 5. CDR3 loop: CASSVTGGSADTQYF. In nucleotides, the CDR3 is TGTGCCAGCAGCGTAACGGGAGGGAGCGCAGATACGCAGTATTTT.